This is a list of T cell receptor beta chains from one sample in a study of shared clonotypes between healthy human individuals. Measured with immunoSEQ multiplex PCR; TCRdb has only the in-frame clones, and not every one. This table has about 770,000 clones, 72% appearing once. Sequenced: memory CD4+ T cells sorted from blood. The receptor set was obtained from a woman in her twenties or thirties in good health. CDR3s include the opening cysteine and the closing phenylalanine or tryptophan. A D gene is named only where the DNA matches it firmly. Clone size is stated in some rows and not others, as once, few, many or a class when expanded.

V,D,J,size,CDR3,DNA
TRBV5-1,TRBD2,TRBJ2-1,.,CASSPGTSGNYNEQFF,TGCGCCAGCAGCCCCGGGACTAGCGGGAACTACAATGAGCAGTTCTTC
TRBV19,.,TRBJ2-3,.,CASSTPRKSADTQYF,TGTGCCAGTAGTACGCCCAGAAAAAGCGCAGATACGCAGTATTTT
TRBV29-1,.,TRBJ2-6,once,CSVALSDRSGANVLTF,TGCAGCGTTGCCCTATCTGATCGGTCGGGGGCCAACGTCCTGACTTTC
TRBV30,.,TRBJ2-2,once,CACPQQSNTGELFF,TGTGCCTGCCCTCAACAGTCGAACACCGGGGAGCTGTTTTTT
TRBV6-6,.,TRBJ1-1,.,CASSWGMGAFF,TGTGCCAGCAGTTGGGGTATGGGAGCTTTCTTT
TRBV28,.,TRBJ1-4,.,CASSLRGLGEKLFF,TGTGCCAGCAGTTTGCGGGGGTTAGGTGAAAAACTGTTTTTT
TRBV11-2,.,TRBJ2-7,.,CASSDKAGLDLAEQYF,TGTGCCAGCAGCGACAAGGCGGGACTCGATTTAGCCGAGCAGTACTTC
TRBV30,.,TRBJ2-1,.,CAWSSYEQFF,TGTGCCTGGAGTTCTTATGAGCAGTTCTTC
TRBV5-1,.,TRBJ1-2,.,CASSLALTESGYTF,TGCGCCAGCAGCTTGGCCCTGACAGAGTCTGGCTACACCTTC
TRBV11-2,.,TRBJ2-2,.,CASSLYGGNTGELFF,TGTGCCAGCAGCTTATACGGAGGGAACACCGGGGAGCTGTTTTTT
TRBV5-1,TRBD2,TRBJ2-7,.,CASSLGGGLVPEQYF,TGCGCCAGCAGCTTGGGAGGGGGACTAGTACCCGAGCAGTACTTC
TRBV2,.,TRBJ1-4,.,CASSESVGGEKLFF,TGTGCCAGCAGTGAATCGGTGGGAGGTGAAAAACTGTTTTTT
TRBV5-1,.,TRBJ2-3,.,CASNSGSTDTQYF,TGCGCCAGCAACAGCGGATCCACAGATACGCAGTATTTT
TRBV20-1,.,TRBJ2-5,.,CSASTQETQYF,TGCAGTGCTAGTACTCAAGAGACCCAGTACTTC
TRBV5-1,.,TRBJ1-1,.,CASSLAGRSEAFF,TGCGCCAGCAGCTTAGCTGGGAGGAGTGAAGCTTTCTTT
TRBV5-1,TRBD1,TRBJ1-6,.,CASSIDREDSPLHF,TGCGCCAGCAGCATAGACAGGGAGGACTCACCCCTCCACTTT
TRBV10-2,.,TRBJ1-5,once,CASSESGGNQPQHF,TGCGCCAGCAGTGAGTCGGGAGGGAATCAGCCCCAGCATTTT
TRBV7-2,TRBD2,TRBJ2-4,.,CASSLGLAGEGNIQYF,TGTGCCAGCAGCTTGGGACTAGCGGGAGAGGGAAACATTCAGTACTTC
TRBV28,.,TRBJ1-2,.,CASEGGEYGYTF,TGTGCCAGTGAGGGGGGGGAGTATGGCTACACCTTC
TRBV7-6,.,TRBJ2-2,.,CASSSNMGSNTGELFF,TGTGCCAGCAGCTCAAACATGGGGTCGAACACCGGGGAGCTGTTTTTT
TRBV19,.,TRBJ1-3,.,CASSTGHPATGNTIYF,TGTGCCAGTAGTACCGGACACCCAGCCACGGGAAACACCATATATTTT
TRBV18,.,TRBJ2-5,.,CASSPTAQETQYF,TGTGCCAGCTCACCGACAGCCCAAGAGACCCAGTACTTC
TRBV7-6,TRBD2,TRBJ2-1,once,CASSIRTSGSGYNEQFF,TGTGCCAGCAGTATCAGGACTAGCGGGAGTGGGTACAATGAGCAGTTCTTC
TRBV5-1,.,TRBJ2-7,.,CASSLPTASYEQYF,TGCGCCAGCAGCTTGCCTACAGCGTCCTACGAGCAGTACTTC
TRBV7-9,.,TRBJ2-7,.,CASSLGQNSYEQYF,TGTGCCAGCAGCTTAGGGCAAAACTCCTACGAGCAGTACTTC
TRBV6-6,.,TRBJ1-2,.,CASTQRRGPANYGYTF,TGTGCCAGCACACAGCGTAGAGGCCCAGCTAACTATGGCTACACCTTC
TRBV27,.,TRBJ1-1,.,CASSLSRGPEAFF,TGTGCCAGCAGTTTATCTCGGGGACCTGAAGCTTTCTTT
TRBV5-1,TRBD1,TRBJ1-4,.,CASSPLTGGNEKLFF,TGCGCCAGCAGCCCTTTGACAGGGGGTAATGAAAAACTGTTTTTT
TRBV7-9,.,TRBJ1-5,once,CASSPIKGNQPQHF,TGTGCCAGCAGCCCCATTAAGGGCAATCAGCCCCAGCATTTT
TRBV18,TRBD1,TRBJ2-1,.,CASSLTGTGVYNEQFF,TGTGCCAGCTCACTTACCGGGACAGGGGTATACAATGAGCAGTTCTTC
TRBV11-2,TRBD2,TRBJ2-7,.,CASSSTLKTTSGGSYEQYF,TGTGCCAGCAGCTCTACCCTTAAGACGACTAGCGGGGGGTCCTACGAGCAGTACTTC
TRBV13,TRBD2,TRBJ2-7,.,CASTVLGLAGVSYEQYF,TGTGCCAGCACCGTGTTGGGACTAGCGGGAGTAAGTTACGAGCAGTACTTC
TRBV30,.,TRBJ1-3,.,CAWSLGGSGNTIYF,TGTGCCTGGAGCCTGGGGGGTTCAGGAAACACCATATATTTT
TRBV6-1,.,TRBJ2-7,many,CASNLGWRSYEQYF,TGTGCCAGCAATCTAGGGTGGAGGTCCTACGAGCAGTACTTC
TRBV9,.,TRBJ2-5,.,CASSDGIHPETQYF,TGTGCCAGCAGCGACGGGATCCATCCAGAGACCCAGTACTTC
TRBV21-1,.,TRBJ1-2,few,CASSKSGNRVGGYTF,TGTGCCAGCAGCAAATCAGGCAACAGGGTCGGGGGCTACACCTTC
TRBV28,TRBD1,TRBJ1-4,.,CASSNLQQGAGEKLFF,TGTGCCAGCAGTAATCTACAACAGGGGGCAGGTGAAAAACTGTTTTTT
TRBV11-3,.,TRBJ2-1,.,CASSPGLDEQFF,TGTGCCAGCAGCCCCGGTTTGGATGAGCAGTTCTTC
TRBV7-8,.,TRBJ2-7,once,CASSLGVARGATYEQYF,TGTGCCAGCAGCTTAGGTGTCGCTCGCGGGGCAACCTACGAGCAGTACTTC
TRBV5-5,.,TRBJ2-3,.,CASSLWQGLLDTQYF,TGTGCCAGCAGCTTGTGGCAGGGTCTATTGGATACGCAGTATTTT
TRBV5-1,.,TRBJ1-5,.,CASSLTGGPQPQHF,TGCGCCAGCAGCTTGACTGGGGGCCCTCAGCCCCAGCATTTT